Shown below are 2 T cell receptor beta chains from a single sample sequenced in a study of shared clonotypes between healthy human individuals (dated by TCRdb to about 2020). Library preparation was by the immunoSEQ multiplex PCR assay. TCRdb mirrors the immuneACCESS table, restricted to in-frame sequences. Some clones are absent from its copies; in checked studies, under half trace to an unresolved V gene, and the reason for the others is unknown. The sample data list approximately 640,000 clones, and 80% to 95% of these were observed just once. 34% of the sample is taken by the ten largest. The sequenced sample was memory CD8+ T cells from PBMCs. Interpreted using the paper, the cell subset or site label stands for: CD45RO+ cells pooled with CCR7-negative TemRA cells. The receptor set was obtained from a man aged 18 to 35 in good health. Some clones in this sample may be carry-over from other donors' samples.

The chain couples TRBV5-1 to TRBJ2-5; possibly TRBD1 or TRBD2 for D (6 bases each). Deletions cut 0 bases from V and 2 bases from J, with 14 bases between. CDR3 size: 16 residues. Germline-derived CDR1 and CDR2 are SGHRS and YFSETQ. The CDR3 bases are TGCGCCAGCAGCTTGGCGTGGGGGGCGGTACAAGAGACCCAGTACTTC. The encoded protein is CASSLAWGAVQETQYF.

The chain employs TRBV27 and TRBJ2-7, with 7 bases that match TRBD2. Germline CDR1 is MNHEY and CDR2 is SMNVEV (reference sequence). V lost 6 bases, J lost 1 base, and 6 bases stayed unmatched. CDR3 length equals 14 residues. The CDR3 DNA reads TGTGCCAGCAGCACGGCGGGAGAGTCCTACGAGCAGTACTTC. It encodes CASSTAGESYEQYF.